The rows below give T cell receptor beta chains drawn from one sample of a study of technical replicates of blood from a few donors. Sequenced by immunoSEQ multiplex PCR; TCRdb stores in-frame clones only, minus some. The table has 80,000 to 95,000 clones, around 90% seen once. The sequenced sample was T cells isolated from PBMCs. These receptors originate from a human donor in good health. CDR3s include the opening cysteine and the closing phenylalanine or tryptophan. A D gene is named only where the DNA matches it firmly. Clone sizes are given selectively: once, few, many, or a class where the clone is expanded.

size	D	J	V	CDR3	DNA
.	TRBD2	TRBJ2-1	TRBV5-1	CASRTSGFNEQFF	TGCGCCAGCAGGACTAGCGGGTTCAATGAGCAGTTCTTC
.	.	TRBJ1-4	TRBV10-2	CASSESPRANEKLFF	TGCGCCAGCAGTGAGTCGCCCAGGGCTAATGAAAAACTGTTTTTT
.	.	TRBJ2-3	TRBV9	CASSGWSRPGGTDTQYF	TGTGCCAGCAGCGGATGGTCTCGCCCAGGGGGCACAGATACGCAGTATTTT
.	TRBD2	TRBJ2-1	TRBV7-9	CASSLAGSGRTPLSDEQFF	TGTGCCAGCAGCTTAGCCGGTAGCGGGAGGACCCCTCTTTCGGATGAGCAGTTCTTC
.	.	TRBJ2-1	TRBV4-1	CASSQGSRGRYNEQFF	TGCGCCAGCAGCCAAGGGTCTCGAGGGCGGTACAATGAGCAGTTCTTC
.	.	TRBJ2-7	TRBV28	CASRPNGGPTYEQYF	TGTGCCAGCAGACCCAATGGGGGCCCCACCTACGAGCAGTACTTC
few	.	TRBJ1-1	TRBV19	CASSKDSSYTEAFF	TGTGCCAGTTCTAAAGACTCATCCTACACTGAAGCTTTCTTT
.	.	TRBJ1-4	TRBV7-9	CASSPATNEKLFF	TGTGCCAGCAGCCCCGCAACTAATGAAAAACTGTTTTTT
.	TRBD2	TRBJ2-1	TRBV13	CASSLAGALALGTEQFF	TGTGCCAGCAGCTTGGCGGGAGCCTTGGCTCTGGGAACTGAGCAGTTCTTC
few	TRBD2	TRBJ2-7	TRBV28	CASRLAGPYEQYF	TGTGCCAGCCGGTTAGCGGGACCCTACGAGCAGTACTTC
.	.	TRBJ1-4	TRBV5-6	CASSLVGGLGEKLFF	TGTGCCAGCAGCTTGGTCGGGGGTCTGGGTGAAAAACTGTTTTTT
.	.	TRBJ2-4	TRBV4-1	CASSPSGRNIQYF	TGCGCCAGCAGCCCGTCAGGGCGGAACATTCAGTACTTC
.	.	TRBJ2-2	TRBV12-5	CASLTRGPGELFF	TGTGCTAGTTTGACGCGAGGCCCCGGGGAGCTGTTTTTT
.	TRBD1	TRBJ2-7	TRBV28	CATRTGHSYEQYF	TGTGCCACCCGGACAGGGCACTCCTACGAGCAGTACTTC
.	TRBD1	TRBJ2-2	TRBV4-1	CASSRGQDTGELFF	TGCGCCAGCAGCCGCGGACAGGACACCGGGGAGCTGTTTTTT
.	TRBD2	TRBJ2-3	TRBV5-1	CASSLDVTSGGDTQYF	TGCGCCAGCAGCTTGGATGTGACTAGCGGGGGGGATACGCAGTATTTT
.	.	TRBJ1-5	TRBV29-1	CSVRTDFGPQHF	TGCAGCGTTCGGACAGACTTTGGGCCCCAGCATTTT
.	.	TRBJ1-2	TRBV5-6	CASSLRGPNYGYTF	TGTGCCAGCAGCTTGAGGGGCCCTAACTATGGCTACACCTTC
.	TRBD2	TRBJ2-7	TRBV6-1	CASDRDYLYEQYF	TGTGCCAGCGACCGGGACTACCTCTACGAGCAGTACTTC
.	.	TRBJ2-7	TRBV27	CASSFLMNSGLPYEQYF	TGTGCCAGCAGTTTCTTGATGAACAGCGGTCTACCCTACGAGCAGTACTTC
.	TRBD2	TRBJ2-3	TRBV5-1	CASSSQGLAGGVRTDTQYF	TGCGCCAGCAGCTCCCAAGGACTAGCGGGAGGCGTTCGGACGGATACGCAGTATTTT
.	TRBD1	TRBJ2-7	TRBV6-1	CASRGTGRPRYEQYF	TGTGCCAGCAGAGGGACAGGGCGACCCCGCTACGAGCAGTACTTC
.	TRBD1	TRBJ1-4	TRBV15	CATCGTANEKLFF	TGTGCCACGTGTGGGACAGCTAATGAAAAACTGTTTTTT
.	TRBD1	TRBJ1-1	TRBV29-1	CSALSRGRGETEAFF	TGCAGCGCCTTATCCAGGGGGCGAGGTGAGACTGAAGCTTTCTTT
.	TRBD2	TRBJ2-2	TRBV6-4	CASSLGGDTGELFF	TGTGCCAGCAGTCTCGGGGGGGACACCGGGGAGCTGTTTTTT
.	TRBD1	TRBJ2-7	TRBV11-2	CASSSRDRLEYF	TGTGCCAGCAGCTCAAGGGACAGGTTGGAGTACTTC
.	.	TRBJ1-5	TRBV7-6	CASSPRGRHQPQHF	TGTGCCAGCAGCCCGCGGGGCAGGCATCAGCCCCAGCATTTT
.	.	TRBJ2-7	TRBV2	CASSVGGPLEQYF	TGTGCCAGCAGTGTTGGTGGCCCTTTGGAGCAGTACTTC
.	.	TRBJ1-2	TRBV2	CASSTYREIEGYTF	TGTGCCAGCAGTACGTACCGGGAGATTGAAGGCTACACCTTC
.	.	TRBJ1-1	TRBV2	CASSELVSTEAFF	TGTGCCAGCAGTGAGTTGGTGAGCACTGAAGCTTTCTTT
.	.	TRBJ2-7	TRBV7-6	CASSLDFNAPPYEQYF	TGTGCCAGCAGCTTAGATTTCAACGCGCCGCCCTACGAGCAGTACTTC
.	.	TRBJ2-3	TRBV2	CASSVVSGTDTQYF	TGTGCCAGCAGTGTAGTAAGCGGCACAGATACGCAGTATTTT
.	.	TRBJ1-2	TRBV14	CASSQNSQHGGYTF	TGTGCCAGCAGCCAGAACAGTCAACATGGCGGCTACACCTTC
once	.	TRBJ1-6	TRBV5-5	CATKTGLSSYNSPLHF	TGTGCCACTAAAACAGGGCTCAGCTCCTATAATTCACCCCTCCACTTT
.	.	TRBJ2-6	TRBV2	CASSGVIQDYSSGANVLTF	TGTGCCAGCAGTGGGGTAATTCAGGACTATAGCTCTGGGGCCAACGTCCTGACTTTC
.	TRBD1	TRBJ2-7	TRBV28	CASSFEDRTYEQYF	TGTGCCAGCAGTTTCGAGGACAGGACCTACGAGCAGTACTTC
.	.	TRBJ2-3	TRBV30	CAWYYVPDTQYF	TGTGCCTGGTACTATGTACCAGATACGCAGTATTTT